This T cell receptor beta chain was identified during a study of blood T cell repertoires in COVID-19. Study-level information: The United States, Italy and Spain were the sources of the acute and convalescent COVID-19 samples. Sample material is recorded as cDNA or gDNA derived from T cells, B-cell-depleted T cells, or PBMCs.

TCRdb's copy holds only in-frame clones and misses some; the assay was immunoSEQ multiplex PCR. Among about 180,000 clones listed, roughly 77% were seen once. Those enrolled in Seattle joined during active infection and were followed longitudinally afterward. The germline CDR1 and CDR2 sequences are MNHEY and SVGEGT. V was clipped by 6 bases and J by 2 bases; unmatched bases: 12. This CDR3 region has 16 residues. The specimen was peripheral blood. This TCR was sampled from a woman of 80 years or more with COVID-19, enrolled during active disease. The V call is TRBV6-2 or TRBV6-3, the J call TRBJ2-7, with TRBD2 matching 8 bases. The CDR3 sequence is CASSSPSGGRTYEQYF. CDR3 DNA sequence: TGTGCCAGCAGCTCCCCCTCGGGCGGGAGGACCTACGAGCAGTACTTC.